The T cell receptor beta chain described here comes from a study of monozygotic twins with inflammatory bowel disease. Study findings and constraints: For IBD patients, clonotypes shared with others were fewer than for healthy twins, especially with disease activity. Cells of different T cell subtypes could not be told apart. Results did not support any single strong IBD-associated signal or clonotype.

TCRdb re-called the 5' RACE reads and shows each CDR3 protein once, DNA omitted. With roughly 300,000 distinct CDR3 sequences in the sample, the ten largest clones hold more than 4.5%. In regard to this clonotype: The antigen remains undetermined.

Looked up from germline, CDR1 is SEHNR and CDR2 is FQNEAQ (reference sequence). The CDR3 runs 14 residues. The receptor's source is a human donor with ulcerative colitis or Crohn's disease, or a healthy co-twin of an affected twin (not recorded which). V usage is TRBV7-9 and J usage is TRBJ2-3. What was sequenced was blood. The CDR3 protein is CASSLAEGSVTQYF.